This T cell receptor (beta chain) is drawn from a study of blood T cell repertoires in COVID-19. Study information: T cells, B-cell-depleted T cells, or PBMCs provided the cDNA or gDNA that served as material.

This CDR3 is 18 amino acids long. CDR1 and CDR2 (germline): MNHNS, SASEGT. V lost 0 bases to trimming and J lost 0 bases; unmatched junction nucleotides: 6. The protocol was immunoSEQ multiplex PCR, while the TCRdb copy is restricted to in-frame clones and leaves out a portion. The data contain 300,000 to 400,000 clones, roughly 85% of them singletons. The TCR originated in a human donor in a cohort sampled during active COVID-19. This chain uses TRBV6-1 with TRBJ2-2; 8 bases line up with TRBD1. Material for sequencing was peripheral blood. The CDR3 bases are TGTGCCAGCAGTGAAGCGCTGTTACAGGGGGCGAACACCGGGGAGCTGTTTTTT. Translating it yields CASSEALLQGANTGELFF.